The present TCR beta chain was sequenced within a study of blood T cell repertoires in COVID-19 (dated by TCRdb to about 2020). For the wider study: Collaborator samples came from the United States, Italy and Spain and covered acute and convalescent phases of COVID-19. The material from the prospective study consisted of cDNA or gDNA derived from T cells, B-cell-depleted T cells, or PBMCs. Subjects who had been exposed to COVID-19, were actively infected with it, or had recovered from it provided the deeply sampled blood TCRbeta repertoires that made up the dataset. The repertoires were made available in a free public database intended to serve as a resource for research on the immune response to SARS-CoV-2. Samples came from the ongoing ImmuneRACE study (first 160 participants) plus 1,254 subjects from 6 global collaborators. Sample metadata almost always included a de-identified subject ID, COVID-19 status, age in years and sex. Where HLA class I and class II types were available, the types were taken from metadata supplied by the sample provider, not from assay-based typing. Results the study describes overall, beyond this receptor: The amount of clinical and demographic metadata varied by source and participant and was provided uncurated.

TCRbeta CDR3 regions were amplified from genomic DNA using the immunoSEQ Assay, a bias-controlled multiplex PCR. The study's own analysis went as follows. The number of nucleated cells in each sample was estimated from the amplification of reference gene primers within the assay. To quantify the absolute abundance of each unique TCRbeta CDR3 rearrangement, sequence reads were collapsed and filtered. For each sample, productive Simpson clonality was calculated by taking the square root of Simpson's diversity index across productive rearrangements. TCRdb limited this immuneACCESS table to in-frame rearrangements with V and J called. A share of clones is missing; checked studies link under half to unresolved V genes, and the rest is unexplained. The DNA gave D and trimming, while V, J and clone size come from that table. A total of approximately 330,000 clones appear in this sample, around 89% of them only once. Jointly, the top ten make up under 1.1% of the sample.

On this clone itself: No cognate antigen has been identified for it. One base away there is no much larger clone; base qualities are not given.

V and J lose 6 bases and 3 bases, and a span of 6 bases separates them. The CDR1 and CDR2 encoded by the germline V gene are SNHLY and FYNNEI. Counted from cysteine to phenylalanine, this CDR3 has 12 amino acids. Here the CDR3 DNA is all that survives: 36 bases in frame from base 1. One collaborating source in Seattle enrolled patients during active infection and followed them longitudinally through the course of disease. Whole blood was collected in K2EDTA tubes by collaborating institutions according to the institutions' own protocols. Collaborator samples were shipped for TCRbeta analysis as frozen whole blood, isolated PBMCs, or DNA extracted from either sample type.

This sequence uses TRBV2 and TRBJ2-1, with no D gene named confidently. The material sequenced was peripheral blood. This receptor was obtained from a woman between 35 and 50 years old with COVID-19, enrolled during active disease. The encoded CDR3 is CASRRGYNEQFF. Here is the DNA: TGTGCCAGCAGGCGTGGCTACAATGAGCAGTTCTTC.